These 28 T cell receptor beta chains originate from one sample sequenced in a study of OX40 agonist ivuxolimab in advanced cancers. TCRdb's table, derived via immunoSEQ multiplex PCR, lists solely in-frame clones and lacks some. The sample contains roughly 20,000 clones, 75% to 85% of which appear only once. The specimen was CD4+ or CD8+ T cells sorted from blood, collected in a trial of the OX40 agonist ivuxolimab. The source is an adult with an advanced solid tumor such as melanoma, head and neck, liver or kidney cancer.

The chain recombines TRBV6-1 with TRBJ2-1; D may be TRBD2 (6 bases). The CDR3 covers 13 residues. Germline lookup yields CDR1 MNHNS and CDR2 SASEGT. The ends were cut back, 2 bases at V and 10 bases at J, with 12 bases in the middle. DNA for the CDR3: TGTGCCAGCAGTGAATGGGTAGCGGAAGAGCAGTTCTTC. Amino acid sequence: CASSEWVAEEQFF.

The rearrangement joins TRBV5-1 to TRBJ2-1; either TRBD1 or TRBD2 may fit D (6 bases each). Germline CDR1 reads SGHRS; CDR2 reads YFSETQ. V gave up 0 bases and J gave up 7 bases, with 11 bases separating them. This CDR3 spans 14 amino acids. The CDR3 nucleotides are TGCGCCAGCAGCTTGGTCTCGGGGGCGAATGAGCAGTTCTTC. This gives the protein CASSLVSGANEQFF.

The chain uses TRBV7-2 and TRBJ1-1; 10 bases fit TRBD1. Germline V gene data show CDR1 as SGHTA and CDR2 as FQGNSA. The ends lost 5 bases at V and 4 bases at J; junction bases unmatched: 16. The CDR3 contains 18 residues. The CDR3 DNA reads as TGTGCCAGCAGCCCCCTTGGGGGGACAGGGGAAGGCGGCACTGAAGCTTTCTTT. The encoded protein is CASSPLGGTGEGGTEAFF.

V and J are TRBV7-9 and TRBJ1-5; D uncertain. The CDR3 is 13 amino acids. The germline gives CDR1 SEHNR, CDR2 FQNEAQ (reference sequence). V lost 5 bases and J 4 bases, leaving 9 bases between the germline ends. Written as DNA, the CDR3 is TGTGCCAGCAGCCCCCCCGGGAATCAGCCCCAGCATTTT. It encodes CASSPPGNQPQHF.

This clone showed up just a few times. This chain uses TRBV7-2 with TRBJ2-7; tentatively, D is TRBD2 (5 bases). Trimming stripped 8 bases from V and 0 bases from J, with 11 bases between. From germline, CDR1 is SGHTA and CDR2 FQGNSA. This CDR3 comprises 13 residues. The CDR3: CASSSGFSYEQYF. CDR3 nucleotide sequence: TGTGCCAGCTCCTCGGGGTTCTCCTACGAGCAGTACTTC.

The DNA of the CDR3 is TGTGCCATAACGGACGACTCCTACGAGCAGTACTTC. It translates to CAITDDSYEQYF. The V and J genes are TRBV10-3 and TRBJ2-7, with D uncertain. CDR1 is ENHRY, CDR2 SYGVKD, per germline. The CDR3 has 12 amino acids. The V and J ends lost 9 bases and 0 bases respectively, with 9 bases between them.

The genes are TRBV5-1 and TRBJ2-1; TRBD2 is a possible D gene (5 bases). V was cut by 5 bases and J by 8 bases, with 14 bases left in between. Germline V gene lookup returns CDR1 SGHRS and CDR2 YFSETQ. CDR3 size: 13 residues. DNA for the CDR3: TGCGCCAGCAGAATTGAGGGCGGCGATGAGCAGTTCTTC. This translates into CASRIEGGDEQFF.

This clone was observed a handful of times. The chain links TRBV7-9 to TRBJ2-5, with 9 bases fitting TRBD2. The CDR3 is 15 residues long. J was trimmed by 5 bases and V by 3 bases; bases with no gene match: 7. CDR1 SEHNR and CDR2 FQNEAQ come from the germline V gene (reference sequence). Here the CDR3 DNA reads TGTGCCAGCAGCTTCCTCAGCGGGGGGATTGAGACCCAGTACTTC. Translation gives CASSFLSGGIETQYF. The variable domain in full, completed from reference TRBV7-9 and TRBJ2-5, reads DTGVSQNPRHKITKRGQNVTFRCDPISEHNRLYWYRQTLGQGPEFLTYFQNEAQLEKSRLLSDRFSAERPKGSFSTLEIQRTEQGDSAMYLCASSFLSGGIETQYFGPGTRLLVL.

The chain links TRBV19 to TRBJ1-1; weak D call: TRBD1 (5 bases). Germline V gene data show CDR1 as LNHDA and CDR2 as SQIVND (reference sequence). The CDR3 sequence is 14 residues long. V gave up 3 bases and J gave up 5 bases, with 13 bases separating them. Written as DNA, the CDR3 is TGTGCCAGTAGTATCGCGCGGGGGATGACTGAAGCTTTCTTT. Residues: CASSIARGMTEAFF.

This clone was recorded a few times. The CDR3 reads CASSTSYDSGNQPQHF. In DNA, the CDR3 is TGTGCCAGTAGTACCTCCTACGACAGTGGCAATCAGCCCCAGCATTTT. The J gene is TRBJ1-5, the V gene TRBV19, with D maybe TRBD1 (5 bases). Germline V gene data show CDR1 as LNHDA and CDR2 as SQIVND (reference sequence). V was pared by 4 bases and J by 2 bases, with 15 bases between. The CDR3 runs 16 residues.

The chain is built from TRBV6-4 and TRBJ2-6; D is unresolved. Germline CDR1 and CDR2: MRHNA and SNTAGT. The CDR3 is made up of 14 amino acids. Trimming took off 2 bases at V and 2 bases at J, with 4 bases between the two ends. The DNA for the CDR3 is TGTGCCAGCAGTGACGGGGCTGGGGCCAACGTCCTGACTTTC. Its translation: CASSDGAGANVLTF.

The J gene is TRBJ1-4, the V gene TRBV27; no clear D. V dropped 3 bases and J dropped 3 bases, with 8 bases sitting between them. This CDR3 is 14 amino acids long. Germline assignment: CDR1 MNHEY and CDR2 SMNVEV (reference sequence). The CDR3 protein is CASSLVQSNEKLFF. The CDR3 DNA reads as TGTGCCAGCAGTTTGGTGCAGTCTAATGAAAAACTGTTTTTT. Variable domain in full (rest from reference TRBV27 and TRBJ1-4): EAQVTQNPRYLITVTGKKLTVTCSQNMNHEYMSWYRQDPGLGLRQIYYSMNVEVTDKGDVPEGYKVSRKEKRNFPLILESPSPNQTSLYFCASSLVQSNEKLFFGSGTQLSVL.

CDR3 nucleotides: TGTGCCAGCAGCCAAGATCTGGACAGCGCCTTTCTCTATGGCTACACCTTC. It yields the protein CASSQDLDSAFLYGYTF. The genes are TRBV14 and TRBJ1-2; tentatively, D is TRBD1 (6 bases). CDR1 is SGHDN and CDR2 is FVKESK in the germline V gene. The V end was cut by 0 bases, the J end by 4 bases, with 18 bases between. The CDR3 has 17 residues.

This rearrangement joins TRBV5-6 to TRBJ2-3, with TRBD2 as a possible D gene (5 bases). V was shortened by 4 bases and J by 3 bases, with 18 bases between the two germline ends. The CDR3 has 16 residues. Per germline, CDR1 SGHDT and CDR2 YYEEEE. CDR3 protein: CASSQDGGLGTDTQYF. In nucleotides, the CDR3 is TGTGCCAGCAGCCAAGACGGAGGATTGGGGACAGATACGCAGTATTTT.

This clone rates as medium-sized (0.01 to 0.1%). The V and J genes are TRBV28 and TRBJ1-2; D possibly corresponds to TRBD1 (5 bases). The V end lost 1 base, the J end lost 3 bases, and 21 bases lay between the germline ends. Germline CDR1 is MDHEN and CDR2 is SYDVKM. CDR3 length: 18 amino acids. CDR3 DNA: TGTGCCAGCAGTTTATTGAGGGCTGACAGCCCTAATCACTATGGCTACACCTTC. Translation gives CASSLLRADSPNHYGYTF.

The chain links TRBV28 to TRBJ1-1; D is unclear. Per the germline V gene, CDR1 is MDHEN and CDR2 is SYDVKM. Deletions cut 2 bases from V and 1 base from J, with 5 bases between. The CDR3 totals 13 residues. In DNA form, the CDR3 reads TGTGCCAGCAGTTTACGACAGAACACTGAAGCTTTCTTT. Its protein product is CASSLRQNTEAFF.

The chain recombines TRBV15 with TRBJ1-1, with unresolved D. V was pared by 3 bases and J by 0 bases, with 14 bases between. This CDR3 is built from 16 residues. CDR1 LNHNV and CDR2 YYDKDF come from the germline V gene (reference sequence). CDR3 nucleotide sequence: TGTGCCACCAGCAGGTTATCATGGGGTATGAACACTGAAGCTTTCTTT. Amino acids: CATSRLSWGMNTEAFF.

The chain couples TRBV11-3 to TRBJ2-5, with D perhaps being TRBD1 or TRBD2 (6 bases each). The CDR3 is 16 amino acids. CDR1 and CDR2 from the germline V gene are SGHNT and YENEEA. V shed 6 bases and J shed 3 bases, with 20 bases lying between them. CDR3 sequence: CASRSGGDLVEETQYF. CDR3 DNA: TGTGCCAGCAGATCCGGGGGCGATTTGGTAGAAGAGACCCAGTACTTC.

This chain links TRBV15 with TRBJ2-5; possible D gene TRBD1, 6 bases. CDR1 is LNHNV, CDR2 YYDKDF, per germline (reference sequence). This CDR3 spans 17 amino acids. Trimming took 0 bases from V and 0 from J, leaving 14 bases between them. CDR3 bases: TGTGCCACCAGCAGAGATCCGGGACACTCGTACCAAGAGACCCAGTACTTC. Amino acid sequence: CATSRDPGHSYQETQYF.

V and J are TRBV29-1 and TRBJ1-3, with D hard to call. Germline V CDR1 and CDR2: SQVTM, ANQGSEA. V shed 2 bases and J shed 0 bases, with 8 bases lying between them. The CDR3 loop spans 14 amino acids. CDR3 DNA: TGCAGCGTTGAACAAGAACACTCTGGAAACACCATATATTTT. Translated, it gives CSVEQEHSGNTIYF.

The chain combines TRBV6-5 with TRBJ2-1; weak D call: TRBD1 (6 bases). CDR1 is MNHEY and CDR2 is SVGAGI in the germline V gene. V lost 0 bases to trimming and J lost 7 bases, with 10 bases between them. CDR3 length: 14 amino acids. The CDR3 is CASSYSIGGNEQFF. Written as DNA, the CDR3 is TGTGCCAGCAGTTACTCGATAGGGGGAAATGAGCAGTTCTTC.

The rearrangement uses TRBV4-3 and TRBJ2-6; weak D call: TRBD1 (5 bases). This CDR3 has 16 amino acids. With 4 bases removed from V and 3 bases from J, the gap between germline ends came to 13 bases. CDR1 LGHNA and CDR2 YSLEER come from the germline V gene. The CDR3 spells CASSRSRVDGANVLTF. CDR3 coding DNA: TGCGCCAGCAGCCGTTCCAGGGTTGATGGGGCCAACGTCCTGACTTTC.

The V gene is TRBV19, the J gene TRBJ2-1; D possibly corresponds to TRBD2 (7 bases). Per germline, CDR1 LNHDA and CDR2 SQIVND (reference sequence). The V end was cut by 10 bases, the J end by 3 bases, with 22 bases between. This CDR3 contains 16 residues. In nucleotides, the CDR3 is TGTGCCACTCAACCCGCCGGGGGGCTCGGCTACAATGAGCAGTTCTTC. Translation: CATQPAGGLGYNEQFF.

The CDR3 sequence is CASSLSSGRNSYNEQFF. CDR3 coding DNA: TGTGCCAGCAGCTTATCATCGGGGAGAAACTCCTACAATGAGCAGTTCTTC. This chain connects TRBV7-2 to TRBJ2-1; tentatively, D is TRBD2 (5 bases). With 2 bases removed from V and 0 bases from J, the gap between germline ends came to 14 bases. Germline CDR1 reads SGHTA; CDR2 reads FQGNSA. The CDR3 totals 17 residues.

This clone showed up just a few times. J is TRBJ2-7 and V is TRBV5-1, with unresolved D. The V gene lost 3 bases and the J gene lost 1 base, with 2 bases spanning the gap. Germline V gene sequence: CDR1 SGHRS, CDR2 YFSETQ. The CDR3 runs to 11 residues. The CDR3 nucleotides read TGCGCCAGCAGCTCATCCTACGAGCAGTACTTC. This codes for CASSSSYEQYF.

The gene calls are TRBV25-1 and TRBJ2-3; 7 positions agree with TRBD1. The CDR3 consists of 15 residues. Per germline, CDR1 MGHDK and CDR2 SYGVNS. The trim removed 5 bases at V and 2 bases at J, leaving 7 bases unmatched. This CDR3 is CASSFQGQLTDTQYF. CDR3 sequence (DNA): TGTGCCAGCAGTTTTCAGGGACAGCTCACAGATACGCAGTATTTT.

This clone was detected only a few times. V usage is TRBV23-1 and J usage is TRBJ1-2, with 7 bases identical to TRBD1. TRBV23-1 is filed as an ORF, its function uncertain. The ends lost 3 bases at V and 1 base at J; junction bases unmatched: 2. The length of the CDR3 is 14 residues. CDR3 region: CASSHRDSNYGYTF. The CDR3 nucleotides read TGCGCCAGCAGTCACCGGGACAGTAACTATGGCTACACCTTC.

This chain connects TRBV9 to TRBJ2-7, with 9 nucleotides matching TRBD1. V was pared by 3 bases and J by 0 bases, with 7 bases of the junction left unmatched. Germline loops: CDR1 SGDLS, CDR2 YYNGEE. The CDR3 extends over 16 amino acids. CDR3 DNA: TGTGCCAGCAGCGCTTGGACAGGGGCCAGCTCCTACGAGCAGTACTTC. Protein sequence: CASSAWTGASSYEQYF.